A selection of T cell receptor beta chains follows, all from one sample in a study of brain T cells in children with intractable seizures. Sequencing used immunoSEQ multiplex PCR; TCRdb keeps in-frame clones, though not all of them. The sample contains 62,000 or so clones, 90% to 97% of which appear only once. This sample comprised peripheral blood, obtained at surgery. These receptors all stem from a boy in the first two years of life with focal cortical dysplasia and intractable seizures. Both conserved end residues are trimmed from each CDR3. Each record gives: V gene, J gene, CDR3 length, CDR3 protein.

v_gene: TRBV4-1; j_gene: TRBJ2-7; len: 11; CDR3aa: ASSQYAGFEQY
v_gene: TRBV27; j_gene: TRBJ2-1; len: 14; CDR3aa: ASSGGQGLSYNEQF
v_gene: TRBV7-2; j_gene: TRBJ1-2; len: 11; CDR3aa: ASRLQGARGYT
v_gene: TRBV9; j_gene: TRBJ2-5; len: 13; CDR3aa: ASSKYASSAETQY
v_gene: TRBV6-6; j_gene: TRBJ2-1; len: 14; CDR3aa: ASSKRTGSSYNEQF
v_gene: TRBV4-2; j_gene: TRBJ1-3; len: 15; CDR3aa: ASSLVGGRNSGNTIY
v_gene: TRBV4-3; j_gene: TRBJ1-2; len: 13; CDR3aa: ASSQVLVQGYGYT
v_gene: TRBV7-2; j_gene: TRBJ2-5; len: 14; CDR3aa: ASSSQGQGWQETQY
v_gene: TRBV7-2; j_gene: TRBJ2-1; len: 13; CDR3aa: ASSLDRDFSNEQF
v_gene: TRBV2; j_gene: TRBJ1-2; len: 10; CDR3aa: ATIGGLYGYT
v_gene: TRBV5-4; j_gene: TRBJ1-2; len: 15; CDR3aa: ASSLGWVDRGDYGYT
v_gene: TRBV13; j_gene: TRBJ2-3; len: 14; CDR3aa: ASSLSGRASADTQY
v_gene: TRBV25-1; j_gene: TRBJ2-1; len: 12; CDR3aa: ASSSLGSYNEQF
v_gene: TRBV19; j_gene: TRBJ2-5; len: 13; CDR3aa: ASSIISEGSTTQY
v_gene: TRBV7-8; j_gene: TRBJ2-2; len: 17; CDR3aa: ASTSPWTEKNANTGELF